This is a list of T cell receptor beta chains from one sample in a study of blood T cell repertoires in COVID-19. TCRdb keeps only in-frame clones here, not all; method: immunoSEQ multiplex PCR. Among about 230,000 clones, 81% were seen once, and the ten largest hold 6.5% to 9%. Source material: peripheral blood. The receptors were gathered from a woman of 80 years or more with COVID-19, enrolled during active disease. Each CDR3 is given with its conserved first and last residue. Fields, in order: V gene, D gene, J gene, clone size, CDR3 DNA, CDR3 protein. The D gene is left open where the match is weak. Clone size is not always given. Where it is, it says once, few, many or a class for expanded clones.

>TRBV10-3|.|TRBJ1-5|.
TGTGCCATCAGTCCGCAGGATAGCAATCAGCCCCAGCATTTT
CAISPQDSNQPQHF
>TRBV19|.|TRBJ2-7|once
TGTGCCAGTTCAGAGGGTGGGAGCTCCTACGAGCAGTACTTC
CASSEGGSSYEQYF
>TRBV7-2|.|TRBJ2-7|.
TGTGCCAGCAGCTTCGCAGGGCCCGGCAGCTACGAGCAGTACTTC
CASSFAGPGSYEQYF
>TRBV9|TRBD1|TRBJ1-2|few
TGTGCCAGCAACAAGGGACAGGCGATCTATGGCTACACCTTC
CASNKGQAIYGYTF
>TRBV18|.|TRBJ2-3|.
TGTGCCAGCTCACCCTCTGGGACTGCCACAGATACGCAGTATTTT
CASSPSGTATDTQYF
>TRBV7-2|TRBD1|TRBJ2-1|.
TGTGCCAGCAGCTTAGGAGGGACAGGGGGTTACAATGAGCAGTTCTTC
CASSLGGTGGYNEQFF
>TRBV7-8|TRBD2|TRBJ2-7|.
TGTGCCAGCAGCTTTAGCGGGTACGAGCAGTACTTC
CASSFSGYEQYF
>TRBV11-2|TRBD2|TRBJ2-3|once
TGTGCCAGCAGCTCCGTAGCGGGAGCCCTCGTGGATACGCAGTATTTT
CASSSVAGALVDTQYF
>TRBV9|TRBD2|TRBJ2-2|.
TGTGCCAGCAGCGTAGGACTAGCGGGGAGGCAGAACACCGGGGAGCTGTTTTTT
CASSVGLAGRQNTGELFF
>TRBV9|TRBD2|TRBJ2-1|few
TGTGCCAGCAGCGCCGGAGCGGGAGCGGGAAATGAGCAGTTCTTC
CASSAGAGAGNEQFF
>TRBV7-8|TRBD1|TRBJ1-2|.
TGTGCCAGCAGCTCTGACAGGGGGCGGGATGGCTACACCTTC
CASSSDRGRDGYTF
>TRBV11-2|TRBD1|TRBJ1-1|few
TGTGCCAGCAGCCCACGGACAGGGGCAGCGCCTGAAGCTTTCTTT
CASSPRTGAAPEAFF
>TRBV7-3|.|TRBJ1-1|.
TGTGCCAGCAGCTCAAATACAGGGACTGAAGCTTTCTTT
CASSSNTGTEAFF
>TRBV7-2|.|TRBJ2-5|few
TGTGCCAGCAGCTATTTCCCAGGGGTCGAGCAAGAGACCCAGTACTTC
CASSYFPGVEQETQYF
>TRBV7-8|TRBD1|TRBJ1-2|.
TGTGCCAGCAGCTTGTCGACAGGGGCCCACTATGGCTACACCTTC
CASSLSTGAHYGYTF
>TRBV18|.|TRBJ1-6|.
TGTGCCAGCTCACCACCGAACTTGACGGGTTCACCCCTCCACTTT
CASSPPNLTGSPLHF
>TRBV5-1|.|TRBJ1-6|.
TGCGCCAGCAGTCAAGTCGCGGGAGTCTATAATTCACCCCTCCACTTT
CASSQVAGVYNSPLHF
>TRBV5-1|TRBD1|TRBJ1-4|.
TGCGCCAGCAGCTTGGCAGGGGGGACAGGGGTCGAAAAACTGTTTTTT
CASSLAGGTGVEKLFF
>TRBV19|TRBD1|TRBJ1-2|.
TGTGCCAGCTCGGGACAGGGGATATCGTATGGCTACACCTTC
CASSGQGISYGYTF
>TRBV11-3|.|TRBJ1-1|once
TGTGCCAGCAGCTCGCGTGGCGCCGGCACAGACACTGAAGCTTTCTTT
CASSSRGAGTDTEAFF
>TRBV23-1|TRBD1|TRBJ2-7|.
TGCGCCAGCAGTCAAGTCGGACAGGGACCCTACGAGCAGTACTTC
CASSQVGQGPYEQYF
>TRBV3-1/TRBV3-2|.|TRBJ2-1|.
TGTGCCAGCAGCCGGGCCCATGAGCAGTTCTTC
CASSRAHEQFF
>TRBV19|TRBD1|TRBJ1-2|.
TGTGCCGGACAGGGCGCTGGATATGGCTACACCTTC
CAGQGAGYGYTF
>TRBV4-2|.|TRBJ1-2|.
TGTGCCAGCAGCCAAGTTCCAGGGGCGCCCTACTATGGCTACACCTTC
CASSQVPGAPYYGYTF
>TRBV13|.|TRBJ2-1|.
TGTGCCAGCAGCTTACGAGTAGGGAGCTCCTACAATGAGCAGTTCTTC
CASSLRVGSSYNEQFF
>TRBV3-1/TRBV3-2|.|TRBJ2-7|.
TGTGCCAGCAGCCGGGGAGGAGGGGTCCGAAACGAGCAGTACTTC
CASSRGGGVRNEQYF
>TRBV12-3/TRBV12-4|.|TRBJ2-2|.
TGTGCCAGCAGTTTGGGGGGCACCGGGGAGCTGTTTTTT
CASSLGGTGELFF